Listed below are T cell receptor beta chains from one sample, sequenced in a study of cytomegalovirus exposure and HLA in healthy donors. Sequenced by immunoSEQ multiplex PCR; TCRdb stores in-frame clones only, minus some. The data hold roughly 110,000 clones, with around 76% observed a single time. The sequenced sample was PBMCs. The receptor set was obtained from a woman in her fifties or sixties in good health and CMV-seropositive. CDR3s include the opening cysteine and the closing phenylalanine or tryptophan. Each record gives: J gene, CDR3 length, clone size, V gene, D gene, CDR3 DNA, CDR3 protein. A D gene is named only where the DNA matches it firmly. For some rows the clone size is stated as once, few or many, or as a class when expanded; others skip it.

TRBJ2-3 | 16 | few | TRBV15 | TRBD2 | TGTGCCACCAGCAGAGAGGGGCGGGGGATCACAGATACGCAGTATTTT | CATSREGRGITDTQYF
TRBJ2-1 | 15 | - | TRBV7-9 | TRBD2 | TGTGCCAGCAGCTTAGCACTAGCGGCAATCAATGAGCAGTTCTTC | CASSLALAAINEQFF
TRBJ1-1 | 14 | - | TRBV9 | - | TGTGCCAGCAGCGTGGCAGGGGTTGGGACTGAAGCTTTCTTT | CASSVAGVGTEAFF
TRBJ2-7 | 15 | - | TRBV7-2 | TRBD1 | TGTGCCAGCAGCTTTACGGGACAGGGGTCATACGAGCAGTACTTC | CASSFTGQGSYEQYF
TRBJ1-4 | 16 | - | TRBV9 | TRBD1 | TGTGCCAGCGGGGGTCTTACAGGGGGCCGGGTTGAAAAACTGTTTTTT | CASGGLTGGRVEKLFF
TRBJ1-3 | 15 | few | TRBV30 | - | TGTGCCTGGAGTGTGTACAGAAGATCTGGAAACACCATATATTTT | CAWSVYRRSGNTIYF
TRBJ1-2 | 16 | once | TRBV4-3 | TRBD1 | TGCGCCAGCAGCCAAGACAGGGGGCGGCGGGTGAATGGCTACACCTTC | CASSQDRGRRVNGYTF
TRBJ2-5 | 12 | - | TRBV15 | - | TGTGCCACCAGCCCCACCCGGGAGACCCAGTACTTC | CATSPTRETQYF
TRBJ1-2 | 15 | - | TRBV6-5 | - | TGTGCCAGCAGTTACTCGACGAGGGGACTAGGAGGCTACACCTTC | CASSYSTRGLGGYTF
TRBJ2-5 | 14 | few | TRBV5-1 | TRBD1 | TGCGCCAGCAGCGTAGGACAGGGGGGGGAGACCCAGTACTTC | CASSVGQGGETQYF
TRBJ2-6 | 16 | - | TRBV25-1 | - | TGTGCCAGCAGTGGAACGGGGTTCTCTGGGGCCAACGTCCTGACTTTC | CASSGTGFSGANVLTF
TRBJ1-4 | 14 | - | TRBV7-2 | - | TGTGCCAGCAGCTCGTACCCCACTTCTGAAAAACTGTTTTTT | CASSSYPTSEKLFF
TRBJ2-7 | 14 | - | TRBV7-6 | TRBD1 | TGTGCCAGCAGCTTGGGGGACAGGGGCTACGAGCAGTACTTC | CASSLGDRGYEQYF
TRBJ2-5 | 15 | few | TRBV7-8 | TRBD1 | TGTGCCAGCAGCTTGGGACAGGGTAGGGGAGAGACCCAGTACTTC | CASSLGQGRGETQYF
TRBJ2-7 | 16 | - | TRBV6-6 | - | TGTGCCAGCAGTTACCCGACAGGAGTGGGGGACTACGAGCAGTACTTC | CASSYPTGVGDYEQYF
TRBJ1-1 | 15 | few | TRBV5-4 | - | TGTGCCAGCAGCTTGGGAGGACTTATGAACACTGAAGCTTTCTTT | CASSLGGLMNTEAFF
TRBJ2-6 | 15 | - | TRBV27 | TRBD1 | TGTGCCAGCAGTTTGGGGACAGGGAGGGCCAACGTCCTGACTTTC | CASSLGTGRANVLTF
TRBJ1-1 | 14 | - | TRBV28 | TRBD1 | TGTGCCAGCACCTCCGGGACAGTGAACACTGAAGCTTTCTTT | CASTSGTVNTEAFF
TRBJ1-1 | 13 | - | TRBV19 | - | TGTGCCAGTAGTATCGGTATTGCGTCGGAAGCTTTCTTT | CASSIGIASEAFF
TRBJ2-7 | 16 | - | TRBV11-2 | TRBD2 | TGTGCCAGCAGGCGACTGGCGGGGGGATTGGGGAACGAGCAGTACTTC | CASRRLAGGLGNEQYF
TRBJ1-2 | 17 | - | TRBV5-4 | - | TGTGCCAGCAGCTTGGCCAACCGGGGAGGGGGTAACTATGGCTACACCTTC | CASSLANRGGGNYGYTF
TRBJ2-5 | 17 | - | TRBV18 | - | TGTGCCAGCTCACCATATGGCGGGGCGGCCAACCAAGAGACCCAGTACTTC | CASSPYGGAANQETQYF
TRBJ2-5 | 13 | - | TRBV7-3 | - | TGTGCCAGCAGCTCCACAGGGAAGGAGACCCAGTACTTC | CASSSTGKETQYF
TRBJ1-6 | 16 | - | TRBV19 | TRBD1 | TGTGCCAGTAGTATGCTCGGGACAGGGAATAATTCACCCCTCCACTTT | CASSMLGTGNNSPLHF
TRBJ2-1 | 16 | - | TRBV4-1 | - | TGCGCCAGCAGCCAAATAAGCGAGAGACTCTACAATGAGCAGTTCTTC | CASSQISERLYNEQFF
TRBJ1-2 | 14 | - | TRBV28 | TRBD1 | TGTGCCAGCAGTCCGGGGACAGGGAGGTATGGCTACACCTTC | CASSPGTGRYGYTF
TRBJ2-7 | 16 | - | TRBV5-4 | TRBD2 | TGTGCCAGCAGCTCAAGGCTGGGACTAGGAGTCTACGAGCAGTACTTC | CASSSRLGLGVYEQYF
TRBJ2-3 | 15 | - | TRBV6-4 | - | TGTGCCAGCAGCCCCCATCCAAGCGAGGTGGATACGCAGTATTTT | CASSPHPSEVDTQYF
TRBJ2-1 | 15 | - | TRBV10-3 | - | TGTGCCATCAGTGAGGGAGGGGTTTTCTACAATGAGCAGTTCTTC | CAISEGGVFYNEQFF
TRBJ2-5 | 12 | - | TRBV2 | TRBD1 | TGTGCCAGCCGGGACAGGGAAGAGACCCAGTACTTC | CASRDREETQYF
TRBJ1-2 | 13 | - | TRBV5-4 | - | TGTGCCAGCAGCTTGACCAGGGAAGGAGGCTACACCTTC | CASSLTREGGYTF
TRBJ2-7 | 19 | - | TRBV9 | TRBD2 | TGTGCCAGCAGCGCTGGGGGACTAGCGGGGGTGCGCAGCTCCTACGAGCAGTACTTC | CASSAGGLAGVRSSYEQYF
TRBJ2-5 | 17 | - | TRBV10-3 | TRBD2 | TGTGCCATCAGTGTATCTAGCGGGGGAAACCTCCAAGAGACCCAGTACTTC | CAISVSSGGNLQETQYF
TRBJ2-7 | 13 | - | TRBV5-1 | TRBD1 | TGCGCCAGCAGGGCGGACAGGGGGTCCGAGCAGTACTTC | CASRADRGSEQYF
TRBJ2-7 | 14 | - | TRBV7-9 | TRBD2 | TGTGCCAGCAGCTTGGGGGGGGACTCCTACGAGCAGTACTTC | CASSLGGDSYEQYF
TRBJ2-5 | 13 | once | TRBV5-4 | - | TGTGCCAGCAGCTTTAAAGAGCGAGAGACCCAGTACTTC | CASSFKERETQYF